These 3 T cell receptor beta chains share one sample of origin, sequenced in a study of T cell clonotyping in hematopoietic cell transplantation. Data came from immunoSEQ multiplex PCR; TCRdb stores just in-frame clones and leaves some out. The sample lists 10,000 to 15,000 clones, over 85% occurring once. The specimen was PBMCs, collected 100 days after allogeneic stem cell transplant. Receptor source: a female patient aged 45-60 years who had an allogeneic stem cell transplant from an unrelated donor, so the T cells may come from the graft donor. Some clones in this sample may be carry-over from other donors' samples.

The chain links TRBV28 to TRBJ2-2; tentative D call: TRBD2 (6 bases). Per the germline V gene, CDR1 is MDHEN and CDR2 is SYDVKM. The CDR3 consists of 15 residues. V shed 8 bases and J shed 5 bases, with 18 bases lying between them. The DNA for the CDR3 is TGTGCCAGCGGGAGGTGGGGGAGTGGGACCGGGGAGCTGTTTTTT. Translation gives CASGRWGSGTGELFF.

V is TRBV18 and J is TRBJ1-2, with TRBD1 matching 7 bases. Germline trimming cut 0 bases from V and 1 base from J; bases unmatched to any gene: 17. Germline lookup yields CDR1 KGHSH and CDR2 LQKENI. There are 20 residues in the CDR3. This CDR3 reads CASSPPASGQRNYLNYGYTF. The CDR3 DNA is TGTGCCAGCTCACCACCTGCGTCGGGACAGCGCAATTACCTTAACTATGGCTACACCTTC.

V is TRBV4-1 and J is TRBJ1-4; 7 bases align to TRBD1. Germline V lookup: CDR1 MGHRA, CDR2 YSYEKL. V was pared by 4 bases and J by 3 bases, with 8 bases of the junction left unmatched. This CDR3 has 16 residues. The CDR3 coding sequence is TGCGCCAGCAGCCTTTTCCAGGGACAGCCTAATGAAAAACTGTTTTTT. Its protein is CASSLFQGQPNEKLFF.